The 3 T cell receptor beta chains reported below all come from one sample, sequenced in a study of T cell repertoires and Cas9 in healthy adults. TCRdb keeps only in-frame clones here, not all; method: immunoSEQ multiplex PCR. Of approximately 21,000 clones listed, about nine tenths are singletons. The sample was CD4+ effector T cells (CD127+, CD25-, CD137-, CD154-) from PBMCs; culture status not recorded. These TCRs come from a human donor in good health.

This clone was detected a few times. The CDR3: CASSLNTRYTDTQYF. CDR3 DNA: TGTGCCAGCAGCTTAAATACCCGGTACACAGATACGCAGTATTTT. V is TRBV7-9 and J is TRBJ2-3; D gene unclear. CDR3 length: 15 residues. The V gene lost 2 bases and the J gene lost 2 bases, with 11 bases spanning the gap. Germline loops: CDR1 SEHNR, CDR2 FQNEAQ (reference sequence).

The rearrangement uses TRBV18 and TRBJ1-6; 8 bases map to TRBD1. This CDR3 contains 15 residues. Germline loops: CDR1 KGHSH, CDR2 LQKENI. The J segment lost 12 bases and the V segment lost 2 bases, leaving 9 bases of the junction unmatched. CDR3 residues: CASSPGGGQGLPLHF. CDR3 bases: TGTGCCAGCTCACCAGGAGGTGGACAGGGACTACCCCTCCACTTT.

The chain combines TRBV9 with TRBJ1-3, with 10 bases matching TRBD1. Germline CDR1 SGDLS, CDR2 YYNGEE. Losses at the gene ends were 4 bases for V and 0 bases for J; bases not matched to a gene: 4. The CDR3 extends over 16 amino acids. For the CDR3, the DNA is TGTGCCAGCAGCCCCCGGACAGGGGGCTCTGGAAACACCATATATTTT. This codes for CASSPRTGGSGNTIYF. The full variable domain, rest sourced from reference TRBV9 and TRBJ1-3, is DSGVTQTPKHLITATGQRVTLRCSPRSGDLSVYWYQQSLDQGLQFLIQYYNGEERAKGNILERFSAQQFPDLHSELNLSSLELGDSALYFCASSPRTGGSGNTIYFGEGSWLTVV.